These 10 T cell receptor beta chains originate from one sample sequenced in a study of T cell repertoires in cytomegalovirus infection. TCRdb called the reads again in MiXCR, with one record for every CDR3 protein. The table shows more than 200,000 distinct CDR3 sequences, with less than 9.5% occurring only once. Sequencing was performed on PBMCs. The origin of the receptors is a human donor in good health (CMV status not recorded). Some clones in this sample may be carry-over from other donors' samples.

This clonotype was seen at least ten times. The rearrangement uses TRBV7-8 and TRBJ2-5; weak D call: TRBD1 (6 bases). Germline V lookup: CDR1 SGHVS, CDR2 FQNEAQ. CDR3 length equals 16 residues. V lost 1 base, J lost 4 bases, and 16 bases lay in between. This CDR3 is CASSLDGAGVGETQYF. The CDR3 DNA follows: TGTGCCAGCAGCTTAGACGGGGCAGGGGTTGGAGAGACCCAGTACTTC. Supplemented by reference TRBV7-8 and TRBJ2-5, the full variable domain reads GAGVSQSPRYKVAKRGQDVALRCDPISGHVSLFWYQQALGQGPEFLTYFQNEAQLDKSGLPSDRFFAERPEGSVSTLKIQRTQQEDSAVYLCASSLDGAGVGETQYFGPGTRLLVL.

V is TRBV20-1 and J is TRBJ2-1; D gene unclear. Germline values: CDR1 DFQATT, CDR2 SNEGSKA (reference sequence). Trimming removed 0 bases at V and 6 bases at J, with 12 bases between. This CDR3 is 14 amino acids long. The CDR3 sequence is CSAREWVSSNEQFF. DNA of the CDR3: TGCAGTGCTAGAGAGTGGGTTAGCTCCAATGAGCAGTTCTTC.

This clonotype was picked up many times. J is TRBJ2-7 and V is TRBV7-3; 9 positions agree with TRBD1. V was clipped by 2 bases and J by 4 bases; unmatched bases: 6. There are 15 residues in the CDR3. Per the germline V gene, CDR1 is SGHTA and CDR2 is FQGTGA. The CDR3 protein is CASSLGTGIRYEQYF. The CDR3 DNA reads TGTGCCAGCAGCTTAGGGACAGGGATAAGGTACGAGCAGTACTTC. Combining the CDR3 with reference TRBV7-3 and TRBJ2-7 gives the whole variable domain GAGVSQTPSNKVTEKGKYVELRCDPISGHTALYWYRQSLGQGPEFLIYFQGTGAADDSGLPNDRFFAVRPEGSVSTLKIQRTERGDSAVYLCASSLGTGIRYEQYFGPGTRLTVT.

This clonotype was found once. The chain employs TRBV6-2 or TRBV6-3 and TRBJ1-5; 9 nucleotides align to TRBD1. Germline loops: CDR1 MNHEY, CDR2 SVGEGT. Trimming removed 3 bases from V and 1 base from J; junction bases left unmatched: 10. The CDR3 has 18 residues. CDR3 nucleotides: TGTGCCAGCAGTTATGTACAGGGGGCGTTTTTAAGCAATCAGCCCCAGCATTTT. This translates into CASSYVQGAFLSNQPQHF.

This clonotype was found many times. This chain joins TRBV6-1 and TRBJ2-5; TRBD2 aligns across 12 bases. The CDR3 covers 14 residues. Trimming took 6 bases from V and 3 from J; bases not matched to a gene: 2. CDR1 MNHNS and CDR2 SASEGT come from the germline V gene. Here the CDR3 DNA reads TGTGCCAGCAGCAGACTAGCGGGAGAAGAGACCCAGTACTTC. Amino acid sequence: CASSRLAGEETQYF.

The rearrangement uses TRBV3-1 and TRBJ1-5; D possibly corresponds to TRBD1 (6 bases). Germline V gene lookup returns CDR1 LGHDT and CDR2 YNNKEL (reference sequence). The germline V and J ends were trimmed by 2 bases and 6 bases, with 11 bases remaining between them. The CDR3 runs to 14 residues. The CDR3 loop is CASSQRGRGQPQHF. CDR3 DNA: TGTGCCAGCAGCCAACGGGGGCGAGGTCAGCCCCAGCATTTT.

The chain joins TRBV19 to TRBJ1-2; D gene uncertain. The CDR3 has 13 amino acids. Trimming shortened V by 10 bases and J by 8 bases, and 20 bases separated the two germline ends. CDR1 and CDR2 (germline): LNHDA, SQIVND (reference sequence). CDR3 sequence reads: CATFGGRVGGYTF. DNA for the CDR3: TGTGCCACTTTCGGAGGGCGCGTAGGAGGCTACACCTTC.

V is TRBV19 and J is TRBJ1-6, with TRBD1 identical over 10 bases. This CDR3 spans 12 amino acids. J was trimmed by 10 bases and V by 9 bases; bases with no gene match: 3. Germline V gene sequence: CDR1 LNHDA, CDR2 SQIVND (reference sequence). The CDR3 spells CASRDRGSPLHF. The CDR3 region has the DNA TGTGCCAGCCGGGACAGGGGCTCACCCCTCCACTTT.

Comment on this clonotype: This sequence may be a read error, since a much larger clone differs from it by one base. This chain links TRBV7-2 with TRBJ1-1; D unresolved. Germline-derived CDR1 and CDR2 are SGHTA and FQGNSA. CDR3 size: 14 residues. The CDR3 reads CASSLGRMNTETFF. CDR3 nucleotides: TGTGCCAGCAGCTTAGGCAGGATGAACACTGAAACTTTCTTT.

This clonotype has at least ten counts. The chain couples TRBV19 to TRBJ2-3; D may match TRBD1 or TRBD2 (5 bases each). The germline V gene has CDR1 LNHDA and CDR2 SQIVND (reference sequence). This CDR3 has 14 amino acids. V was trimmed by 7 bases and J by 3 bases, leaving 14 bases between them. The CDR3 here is CASTEGPRTDTQYF. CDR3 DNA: TGTGCCAGTACTGAGGGGCCGAGAACAGATACGCAGTATTTT. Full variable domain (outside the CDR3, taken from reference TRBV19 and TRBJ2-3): DGGITQSPKYLFRKEGQNVTLSCEQNLNHDAMYWYRQDPGQGLRLIYYSQIVNDFQKGDIAEGYSVSREKKESFPLTVTSAQKNPTAFYLCASTEGPRTDTQYFGPGTRLTVL.